The clone carrying this TCR beta chain was picked up a small number of times. This entry belongs to a study of blood T cell repertoires in COVID-19. The V and J ends lost 0 bases and 3 bases respectively, with 20 bases between them. Looked up from germline, CDR1 is SGHTA and CDR2 is FQGNSA. This CDR3 is built from 18 residues. Method: immunoSEQ multiplex PCR; TCRdb's copy keeps in-frame clones and lacks some. The table has over 130,000 clones, roughly 84% seen once; the top ten hold roughly 3.9%. This clonotype originated in a man in his fifties in a cohort exposed to, infected with or recovered from COVID-19 (not recorded which). Sequencing used PBMCs or T cells enriched from blood (not recorded which). This chain links TRBV7-2 with TRBJ1-2; D is perhaps TRBD1 (6 bases). The CDR3 DNA reads as TGTGCCAGCAGCTTAGCTGGGGGTAACAGGGAGACATACTATGGCTACACCTTC. Its protein is CASSLAGGNRETYYGYTF.